The 20 T cell receptor beta chains listed next were all sequenced from one sample in a study of CD8+CD57+ T cells in acquired aplastic anemia. Genomic DNA served as template for TCR beta VDJ and CDR3 profiling. In TCRdb, the reads were re-called with MiXCR into one record per CDR3 protein. The profile shows under 200,000 distinct CDR3 sequences, approximately 48% of them singletons. All patients picked for sequencing had shown, by flow cytometry, an expansion of CD8+CD57+ cells. Sequencing used sorted CD4+, CD8+, or CD8+CD57+ T cells (not recorded which) from PBMCs. The receptors shown here come from a human donor with aplastic anemia.

This clonotype was picked up a small number of times. The CDR3 bases are TGCAGTGCTAGAGGCACAGGCACAGATACGCAGTATTTT. This gives the protein CSARGTGTDTQYF. This chain connects TRBV20-1 to TRBJ2-3; D gene ambiguous. The CDR3 extends over 13 amino acids. The ends were cut back, 1 base at V and 1 base at J, with 6 bases in the middle. CDR1 and CDR2 from the germline V gene are DFQATT and SNEGSKA (reference sequence).

With regard to this clonotype: Compared with germline, one end of the junction differs, possibly owing to a read error. V usage is TRBV10-3 and J usage is TRBJ1-2, with a weak D call TRBD1 (6 bases). CDR3 length equals 13 residues. Germline CDR1 and CDR2: ENHRY and SYGVKD. CDR3 sequence reads: CAISDDRNYSYTF. For the CDR3, the DNA is TGTGCCATCAGTGATGACAGGAACTATAGCTACACCTTC.

This clonotype appeared a few times. The V gene is TRBV19, the J gene TRBJ2-5; D is perhaps TRBD2 (5 bases). V lost 5 bases and J 4 bases, leaving 11 bases between the germline ends. The germline CDR1 and CDR2 sequences are LNHDA and SQIVND (reference sequence). The CDR3 sequence is 13 residues long. CDR3 DNA: TGTGCCAGTAGTGAGGTAGGGAGAGAGACCCAGTACTTC. This gives the protein CASSEVGRETQYF.

The chain is built from TRBV2 and TRBJ2-7, with D maybe TRBD2 (6 bases). The CDR3 loop spans 16 amino acids. Between the trimmed V and J ends, which lost 6 bases and 3 bases, there was a span of 21 bases. Germline V gives CDR1 SNHLY, CDR2 FYNNEI. The CDR3 DNA is TGTGCCAGCAGCCCACGTGGGGGGTTAAGCCGCTACGAGCAGTACTTC. Translated: CASSPRGGLSRYEQYF.

The J gene is TRBJ1-2, the V gene TRBV20-1, with a weak D call TRBD1 (5 bases). CDR1 and CDR2 (germline): DFQATT, SNEGSKA (reference sequence). The CDR3 sequence is 14 residues long. V was clipped by 3 bases and J by 4 bases, with 15 bases between them. The DNA of the CDR3 is TGCAGTGCTAGGGGGGGACGTGGCCCCTATGGCTACACCTTC. Its protein product is CSARGGRGPYGYTF.

In this sample, this clonotype turned up many times. As DNA, the CDR3 is TGTGCCAGCAGCTCCTCTCCGGTGGGCTCCTACGAGCAGTACTTC. Encoded protein: CASSSSPVGSYEQYF. The gene calls are TRBV11-2 and TRBJ2-7; D is undetermined. The germline CDR1 and CDR2 sequences are SGHAT and FQNNGV. CDR3 size: 15 residues. V was cut by 4 bases and J by 0 bases, with 13 bases left in between.

This clonotype was seen many times. J is TRBJ1-1 and V is TRBV5-1; D is possibly TRBD1 (5 bases). V was clipped by 0 bases and J by 4 bases, with 10 bases between them. The CDR3 runs 14 residues. Germline V gives CDR1 SGHRS, CDR2 YFSETQ. The CDR3 sequence: CASSLVGTGTEAFF. In DNA, the CDR3 is TGCGCCAGCAGCTTGGTAGGGACGGGCACTGAAGCTTTCTTT.

This clonotype has at least ten counts. The rearrangement uses TRBV7-2 and TRBJ1-2; perhaps TRBD1 as D (6 bases). This CDR3 is 13 amino acids long. The V end lost 3 bases, the J end lost 8 bases, and 13 bases lay between the germline ends. CDR1 SGHTA and CDR2 FQGNSA come from the germline V gene. DNA for the CDR3: TGTGCCAGCAGCTTCAAGGGGGTTTTAGGCTACACCTTC. Translation: CASSFKGVLGYTF. The full variable domain, its missing parts supplied by reference TRBV7-2 and TRBJ1-2, is GAGVSQSPSNKVTEKGKDVELRCDPISGHTALYWYRQSLGQGLEFLIYFQGNSAPDKSGLPSDRFSAERTGGSVSTLTIQRTQQEDSAVYLCASSFKGVLGYTFGSGTRLTVV.

This chain links TRBV20-1 with TRBJ1-2; D possibly corresponds to TRBD1 (6 bases). The V end lost 6 bases, the J end lost 2 bases, and 10 bases lay between the germline ends. This CDR3 has 12 residues. From germline, CDR1 is DFQATT and CDR2 SNEGSKA (reference sequence). DNA for the CDR3: TGCAGTGCGGGGACACCGAACTATGGCTACACCTTC. Translating gives CSAGTPNYGYTF.

This chain uses TRBV2 with TRBJ2-7, with D possibly matching TRBD2 (5 bases). Germline V gene sequence: CDR1 SNHLY, CDR2 FYNNEI. The CDR3 runs to 15 residues. V dropped 4 bases and J dropped 2 bases, with 15 bases sitting between them. The CDR3 sequence is CASSVEGESAYEQYF. CDR3 nucleotide sequence: TGTGCCAGCAGTGTCGAGGGCGAGAGCGCCTACGAGCAGTACTTC.

The rearrangement links TRBV19 to TRBJ1-5; 8 bases map to TRBD1. The CDR3 sequence is 15 residues long. The V gene end was trimmed by 3 bases and the J gene end by 5 bases; junction bases not matched to a gene: 6. CDR1 and CDR2 from the germline V gene are LNHDA and SQIVND (reference sequence). In nucleotides, the CDR3 is TGTGCCAGTAGTATGGACAGGGAGGGGGATCAGCCCCAGCATTTT. Its protein is CASSMDREGDQPQHF. The whole variable domain, filled in from reference TRBV19 and TRBJ1-5, reads DGGITQSPKYLFRKEGQNVTLSCEQNLNHDAMYWYRQDPGQGLRLIYYSQIVNDFQKGDIAEGYSVSREKKESFPLTVTSAQKNPTAFYLCASSMDREGDQPQHFGDGTRLSIL.

A few counts support this clonotype. The chain joins TRBV7-9 to TRBJ2-7; the D gene is possibly TRBD1 (6 bases). V shed 4 bases and J shed 1 base, with 14 bases lying between them. Germline loops: CDR1 SEHNR, CDR2 FQNEAQ (reference sequence). The CDR3 spans 15 residues. CDR3 region: CASSSLDSYSYEQYF. The CDR3 DNA follows: TGTGCCAGCAGCTCCTTGGACAGCTATTCCTACGAGCAGTACTTC.

The chain combines TRBV5-4 with TRBJ1-2, with unresolved D. The CDR3 is 12 amino acids. V gave up 1 base and J gave up 8 bases, with 9 bases separating them. Germline CDR1 reads SGHNT; CDR2 reads YYREEE (reference sequence). The CDR3 DNA sequence: TGTGCCAGCAGCTTGATCGGAGGGGGCTACACCTTC. Encoded protein: CASSLIGGGYTF.

To note about this clonotype: The missing conserved phenylalanine or tryptophan at the end of this CDR3 makes a read error likely. This CDR3 reads CASSKYYEQYL. CDR3 DNA: TGTGCCAGCAGTAAATACTACGAGCAGTACCTC. The chain employs TRBV2 and TRBJ2-7; no firm D call. The germline gives CDR1 SNHLY, CDR2 FYNNEI. This CDR3 has 11 residues. V shed 5 bases and J shed 3 bases, with 5 bases lying between them.

CDR3 amino acids: CATSPGGGGGYNEQFF. In nucleotides, the CDR3 is TGTGCCACCAGCCCAGGAGGCGGGGGGGGGTACAATGAGCAGTTCTTC. The rearrangement links TRBV24-1 to TRBJ2-1, with 9 bases identical to TRBD2. J lost 4 bases, V lost 7 bases, and 10 bases had no gene match. This CDR3 is 16 amino acids long. CDR1 is KGHDR, CDR2 SFDVKD, per germline.

The chain carries TRBV2 and TRBJ1-1; a possible D gene is TRBD1 (5 bases). The CDR3 sequence is 15 residues long. Germline V CDR1 and CDR2: SNHLY, FYNNEI. V lost 2 bases, J lost 10 bases, and 20 bases lay in between. The CDR3 sequence is CASSESGLVGRPAFF. For the CDR3, the DNA is TGTGCCAGCAGTGAATCGGGGCTAGTGGGCCGACCAGCTTTCTTT.

This clonotype was detected only once. This rearrangement joins TRBV7-2 to TRBJ2-7, with D uncertain. Trimming took 7 bases from V and 1 from J, leaving 8 bases between them. The germline V gene has CDR1 SGHTA and CDR2 FQGNSA. There are 12 residues in the CDR3. The CDR3 DNA reads as TGTGCCAGCAAGGGCAGATCCTACGAGCAGTACTTC. This translates into CASKGRSYEQYF.

The chain carries TRBV10-3 and TRBJ2-1; 7 nucleotides agree with TRBD1. There are 14 residues in the CDR3. Germline trimming cut 10 bases from V and 9 bases from J; bases unmatched to any gene: 15. CDR1 ENHRY and CDR2 SYGVKD come from the germline V gene. The CDR3 region is CASSRTGVGSEQFF. The CDR3 nucleotides read TGTGCCAGCAGCCGCACAGGGGTGGGAAGTGAGCAGTTCTTC.

This clonotype was seen repeatedly, ten times or more. The CDR3 coding sequence is TGCGCCAGCAGCGGGTATGCAGTGACTCAGCCCCAGCATTTT. Residues: CASSGYAVTQPQHF. This chain joins TRBV5-1 and TRBJ1-5; D gene uncertain. CDR1 and CDR2 from the germline V gene are SGHRS and YFSETQ. Trimming shortened V by 4 bases and J by 6 bases, and 14 bases separated the two germline ends. The CDR3 contains 14 residues.

The chain employs TRBV10-2 and TRBJ1-2; unclear D gene. The V end was cut by 5 bases, the J end by 2 bases, with 9 bases between. Looked up from germline, CDR1 is WSHSY and CDR2 is SAAADI. The CDR3 runs 13 residues. In DNA, the CDR3 is TGCGCCAGCAGTCCATTTGAAAACTATGGCTACACCTTC. This gives the protein CASSPFENYGYTF.